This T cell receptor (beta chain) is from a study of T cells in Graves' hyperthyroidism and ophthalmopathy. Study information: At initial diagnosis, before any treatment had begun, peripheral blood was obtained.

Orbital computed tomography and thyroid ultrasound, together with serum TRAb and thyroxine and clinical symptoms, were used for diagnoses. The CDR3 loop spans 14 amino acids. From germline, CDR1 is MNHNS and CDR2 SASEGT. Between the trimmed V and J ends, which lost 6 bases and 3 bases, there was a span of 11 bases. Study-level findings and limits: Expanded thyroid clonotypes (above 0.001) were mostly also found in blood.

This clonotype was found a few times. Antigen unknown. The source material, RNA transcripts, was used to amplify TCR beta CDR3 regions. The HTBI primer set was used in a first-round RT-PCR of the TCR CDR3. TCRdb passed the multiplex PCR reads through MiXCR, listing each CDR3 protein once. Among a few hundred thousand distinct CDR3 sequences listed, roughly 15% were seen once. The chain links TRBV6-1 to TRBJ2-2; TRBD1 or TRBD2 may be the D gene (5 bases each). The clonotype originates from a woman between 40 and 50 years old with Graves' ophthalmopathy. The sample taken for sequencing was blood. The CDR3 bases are TGTGCCAGCAGGGACTCAGGGTACACCGGGGAGCTGTTTTTT. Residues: CASRDSGYTGELFF.